The source of this T cell receptor (beta chain) is a study of regulatory T cells in long-lasting Graves disease. This clonotype was seen a few times. The V gene lost 7 bases and the J gene lost 0 bases, with 15 bases spanning the gap. This CDR3 has 16 amino acids. Libraries of TCR beta came from iRepertoire HTBI primers plus Arm-PCR of CDR3 regions. In the original processing: Gene usage covered over 55 TRBV and 14 to 15 TRBJ segments. TCRdb independently ran MiXCR on the multiplex PCR reads; one entry per CDR3 protein. It is TCRdb's table, rather than the study itself, that gives the V and J calls and clone size. The sample contains 700,000 or so distinct CDR3 sequences, 25% to 30% of which appear only once. Time point given: persistent/refractory GD, antithyroid drugs over 5 years with positive TRAb. RNA from PBMCs was the source of the TCR library.

The genes are TRBV12-3 or TRBV12-4 and TRBJ2-2; a possible D gene is TRBD1 (5 bases). The TCR sequence derives from a female donor with Graves disease. Sequencing used peripheral blood mononuclear cells (PBMCs), obtained when the disease was refractory, from a patient treated with antithyroid drugs. CDR3 region: CASIRAFRANTGELFF. DNA for the CDR3: TGTGCCAGCATCAGGGCGTTCAGGGCGAACACCGGGGAGCTGTTTTTT.